What follows are 28 T cell receptor beta chains derived from one specimen sequenced in a study of lymphopenia after photon versus proton radiotherapy. Clones were sequenced by immunoSEQ multiplex PCR, and TCRdb holds only the in-frame ones, with some missing. The data show around 19,000 clones, with 84% seen just once and under 3.5% held by the top ten. The sequencing used peripheral blood, collected from a patient treated with photon-based radiotherapy. Receptors originate from a woman aged 45-59 years with pancreatic cancer.

V usage is TRBV19 and J usage is TRBJ2-7, with 14 nucleotides matching TRBD2. V trimming: 6 bases; J trimming: 2 bases; junction bases outside the gene matches: 9. In germline, CDR1 is LNHDA, CDR2 SQIVND (reference sequence). CDR3 length: 17 amino acids. The CDR3 DNA is TGTGCCAGTAGCCCCCCGGGACTAGCGGGAGTAGCCTACGAGCAGTACTTC. This gives the protein CASSPPGLAGVAYEQYF.

This clone was seen more than once but under ten times. J is TRBJ2-5 and V is TRBV7-8; 7 bases map to TRBD2. J gave up 5 bases and V 2 bases, and 2 bases lay outside the gene matches. CDR3 length: 13 amino acids. The germline gives CDR1 SGHVS, CDR2 FQNEAQ. DNA of the CDR3: TGTGCCAGCAGCTTAAGCGGGATGGAGACCCAGTACTTC. Amino acid sequence: CASSLSGMETQYF.

This clone was seen a few times. Other DNA sequences in this sample translate to the same CDR3. The gene calls are TRBV7-9 and TRBJ1-2; D gene unclear. Per germline, CDR1 SEHNR and CDR2 FQNEAQ (reference sequence). Trimming stripped 0 bases from V and 8 bases from J, with 10 bases between. CDR3 length: 13 amino acids. The CDR3 DNA reads TGTGCCAGCAGCTTAGCCGGAGAAGGGGGCTACACCTTC. It codes for CASSLAGEGGYTF.

The V and J genes are TRBV5-5 and TRBJ2-5; either TRBD1 or TRBD2 may supply D (5 bases each). This CDR3 is built from 15 residues. V was trimmed by 4 bases and J by 2 bases, leaving 15 bases between them. Germline V gene data show CDR1 as SGHKS and CDR2 as YYEKEE (reference sequence). Written as DNA, the CDR3 is TGTGCCAGCAGCACGATAGGGACGCTACAAGAGACCCAGTACTTC. It codes for CASSTIGTLQETQYF.

V is TRBV25-1 and J is TRBJ2-3; 12 positions agree with TRBD2. V dropped 7 bases and J dropped 6; count of bases not matched to a gene: 8. The CDR3 covers 15 residues. Germline V gives CDR1 MGHDK, CDR2 SYGVNS. DNA of the CDR3: TGTGCCAGCAAGGGGAGGACTAGCGGGGCGGATACGCAGTATTTT. It is translated as CASKGRTSGADTQYF.

The gene calls are TRBV19 and TRBJ2-3; 14 positions match TRBD2. After removal of 5 bases from V and 1 base from J, the junction contained 11 bases not matched to a gene. The length of the CDR3 is 19 residues. Germline V gives CDR1 LNHDA, CDR2 SQIVND (reference sequence). CDR3 amino acids: CASSGLAGGGGLRTDTQYF. CDR3 coding DNA: TGTGCCAGTAGTGGACTAGCGGGAGGTGGGGGGCTCCGCACAGATACGCAGTATTTT.

This clone has a single count. The chain couples TRBV6-6 to TRBJ2-7; D gene ambiguous. The CDR3 length is 13 residues. Germline loops: CDR1 MNHNY, CDR2 SVGAGI (reference sequence). With 6 bases removed from V and 2 bases from J, the gap between germline ends came to 11 bases. In DNA, the CDR3 is TGTGCCAGCAGCCGAGTAGGCGCCTACGAGCAGTACTTC. The encoded protein is CASSRVGAYEQYF.

The chain uses TRBV7-2 and TRBJ2-3; D might be TRBD2 (7 bases). The CDR3 is 15 residues long. Germline lookup yields CDR1 SGHTA and CDR2 FQGNSA. V lost 5 bases to trimming and J lost 4 bases, with 16 bases between them. The CDR3 loop reads CASSEQGAGADTQYF. The CDR3 coding sequence is TGTGCCAGCAGCGAACAGGGTGCGGGGGCAGATACGCAGTATTTT.

In its sample, this clone was seen a few times. The rearrangement uses TRBV29-1 and TRBJ2-1, with D possibly being TRBD1 (5 bases). Trimming pared 5 bases from V and 5 bases from J, leaving 13 bases between. CDR3 length: 13 amino acids. The germline V gene has CDR1 SQVTM and CDR2 ANQGSEA. CDR3 sequence reads: CSVLTRQNNEQFF. The CDR3 DNA follows: TGCAGCGTTCTAACGAGACAGAACAATGAGCAGTTCTTC.

The V and J genes are TRBV4-2 and TRBJ2-7; the match to TRBD1 covers 10 bases. The V gene end was trimmed by 6 bases and the J gene end by 6 bases; junction bases not matched to a gene: 5. The CDR3 contains 13 residues. Germline CDR1 and CDR2: LGHNA and YNFKEQ. As DNA, the CDR3 is TGTGCCAGCAGTCATTGGACAGGGGGCGAGCAGTACTTC. This gives the protein CASSHWTGGEQYF.

The chain employs TRBV19 and TRBJ2-2; D not resolved. The V and J ends lost 7 bases and 7 bases respectively, with 10 bases between them. The CDR3 sequence is 12 residues long. Germline CDR1 LNHDA, CDR2 SQIVND (reference sequence). The CDR3 protein is CASNEAVGELFF. The CDR3 DNA sequence: TGTGCCAGTAACGAGGCCGTCGGGGAGCTGTTTTTT.

The J gene is TRBJ2-7, the V gene TRBV10-3; D call uncertain. The CDR3 contains 13 residues. The V end lost 0 bases, the J end lost 2 bases, and 5 bases lay between the germline ends. CDR1 is ENHRY and CDR2 is SYGVKD in the germline V gene. This CDR3 reads CAISESNPYEQYF. The DNA of the CDR3 is TGTGCCATCAGTGAGTCGAACCCCTACGAGCAGTACTTC.

Only one count was recorded for this clone. The chain uses TRBV5-4 and TRBJ2-3; possibly TRBD2 for D (5 bases). In germline, CDR1 is SGHNT, CDR2 YYREEE (reference sequence). The CDR3 totals 16 residues. V was pared by 4 bases and J by 0 bases, with 15 bases between. This CDR3 is CASSPDVGISTDTQYF. In DNA form, the CDR3 reads TGTGCCAGCAGCCCGGACGTCGGGATTAGCACAGATACGCAGTATTTT. The variable domain in full, completed from reference TRBV5-4 and TRBJ2-3, reads ETGVTQSPTHLIKTRGQQVTLRCSSQSGHNTVSWYQQALGQGPQFIFQYYREEENGRGNFPPRFSGLQFPNYSSELNVNALELDDSALYLCASSPDVGISTDTQYFGPGTRLTVL.

This clone came up a few times. The V call is TRBV7-9, the J call TRBJ1-3, with D unresolved. The CDR3 consists of 15 residues. Germline CDR1 reads SEHNR; CDR2 reads FQNEAQ (reference sequence). V was pared by 1 base and J by 5 bases, with 12 bases between. The CDR3 DNA is TGTGCCAGCAGCTTAGAGAAAAGACTACGAAACACCATATATTTT. Protein sequence: CASSLEKRLRNTIYF.

The chain employs TRBV28 and TRBJ1-1; weak D call: TRBD1 (5 bases). Germline CDR1 and CDR2: MDHEN and SYDVKM. This CDR3 spans 13 amino acids. Between the trimmed V and J ends, which lost 2 bases and 9 bases, there was a span of 13 bases. CDR3: CASSLGGGPKAFF. In DNA, the CDR3 is TGTGCCAGCAGTTTAGGGGGAGGGCCCAAAGCTTTCTTT.

The chain joins TRBV15 to TRBJ2-7; tentative D call: TRBD2 (6 bases). Trimming pared 0 bases from V and 1 base from J, leaving 10 bases between. Germline V gene sequence: CDR1 LNHNV, CDR2 YYDKDF (reference sequence). The CDR3 runs 15 residues. The DNA of the CDR3 is TGTGCCACCAGCAGAGAGGGACTGGCGTCCTACGAGCAGTACTTC. It yields the protein CATSREGLASYEQYF.

The chain combines TRBV5-3 with TRBJ2-7; D perhaps matches TRBD2 (5 bases). TRBV5-3 carries the ORF label, with uncertain function. V was clipped by 8 bases and J by 4 bases, with 19 bases between them. The CDR3 loop spans 14 amino acids. CDR3 nucleotides: TGTGCCAGCAGCCCGGCGGGTGTGAGGTACGAGCAGTACTTC. Protein: CASSPAGVRYEQYF.

The chain uses TRBV27 and TRBJ2-7; 13 bases map to TRBD2. This CDR3 has 16 residues. V was clipped by 6 bases and J by 0 bases; unmatched bases: 5. Germline lookup yields CDR1 MNHEY and CDR2 SMNVEV (reference sequence). The CDR3 loop is CASSRLAGGSSYEQYF. CDR3 DNA sequence: TGTGCCAGCAGCCGACTAGCGGGAGGTAGCTCCTACGAGCAGTACTTC.

The V call is TRBV2, the J call TRBJ1-5; the D is unclear. Germline loops: CDR1 SNHLY, CDR2 FYNNEI. The CDR3 length is 13 residues. V was clipped by 8 bases and J by 6 bases, with 14 bases between them. The CDR3 here is CASLVSGGQPQHF. The CDR3 bases are TGTGCCAGCCTTGTGTCTGGTGGTCAGCCCCAGCATTTT.

The chain combines TRBV11-2 with TRBJ1-4; no definite D call. This CDR3 contains 15 residues. Germline CDR1 and CDR2: SGHAT and FQNNGV. The germline V and J ends were trimmed by 1 base and 0 bases, with 6 bases remaining between them. The CDR3 here is CASSLGLATNEKLFF. In nucleotides, the CDR3 is TGTGCCAGCAGCTTAGGCTTGGCAACTAATGAAAAACTGTTTTTT.

This chain uses TRBV7-8 with TRBJ2-3, with D tentatively TRBD2 (5 bases). Trimming removed 2 bases from V and 3 bases from J, with 9 bases in between. Germline CDR1 and CDR2: SGHVS and FQNEAQ. This CDR3 spans 14 amino acids. The CDR3 region has the DNA TGTGCCAGCAGCTTAAGTCTAGCAACAGATACGCAGTATTTT. Encoded protein: CASSLSLATDTQYF.

The chain employs TRBV29-1 and TRBJ1-2; maybe TRBD1 (6 bases). Germline lookup yields CDR1 SQVTM and CDR2 ANQGSEA. The CDR3 is 12 residues long. V was clipped by 7 bases and J by 8 bases, with 17 bases between them. CDR3 protein: CSAEPGQWGYTF. The CDR3 nucleotides read TGCAGCGCAGAACCGGGACAATGGGGCTACACCTTC.

The chain uses TRBV19 and TRBJ1-5; TRBD1 might be the D (6 bases). Germline values: CDR1 LNHDA, CDR2 SQIVND (reference sequence). Trimming pared 1 base from V and 8 bases from J, leaving 21 bases between. The CDR3 sequence is 17 residues long. CDR3: CASSIGGARVSREPQHF. The CDR3 DNA reads as TGTGCCAGTAGTATAGGGGGGGCCCGGGTCTCGAGGGAGCCCCAGCATTTT.

CDR3 region: CASSEEYTRTTNTGELFF. In nucleotides, the CDR3 is TGTGCCAGCAGTGAAGAATATACCCGGACCACGAACACCGGGGAGCTGTTTTTT. The chain uses TRBV6-1 and TRBJ2-2, with D unresolved. The germline V and J ends were trimmed by 1 base and 0 bases, with 15 bases remaining between them. Germline V gives CDR1 MNHNS, CDR2 SASEGT. This CDR3 spans 18 amino acids.

The chain carries TRBV2 and TRBJ2-7, with 14 bases that match TRBD2. The CDR3 has 18 residues. Germline V gene sequence: CDR1 SNHLY, CDR2 FYNNEI. Germline trimming cut 6 bases from V and 2 bases from J; bases unmatched to any gene: 12. CDR3 coding DNA: TGTGCCAGCAGCGAGCCGGGACTAGCGGGAGTTGGGGCCTACGAGCAGTACTTC. This encodes CASSEPGLAGVGAYEQYF.

This clone was seen a handful of times. V is TRBV4-1 and J is TRBJ1-3; D might be TRBD1 (5 bases). Germline V CDR1 and CDR2: MGHRA, YSYEKL. V was pared by 0 bases and J by 4 bases, with 16 bases between. The CDR3 contains 17 residues. The CDR3 DNA is TGCGCCAGCAGCCAAGAGGCTTGGGGCGGGGTAGGAAACACCATATATTTT. Its protein is CASSQEAWGGVGNTIYF.

This clone was found once. The V and J genes are TRBV4-3 and TRBJ1-1; possible D gene TRBD1, 5 bases. V shed 0 bases and J shed 3 bases, with 8 bases lying between them. The germline V gene encodes CDR1 LGHNA and CDR2 YSLEER. The CDR3 consists of 14 residues. The CDR3 region has the DNA TGCGCCAGCAGCCAAGATTCGGGGGACACTGAAGCTTTCTTT. It encodes CASSQDSGDTEAFF.

CDR3 sequence reads: CASSSIAGGLSDTQYF. The CDR3 DNA reads TGTGCCAGCAGCTCAATAGCGGGAGGGCTGTCAGATACGCAGTATTTT. The genes are TRBV7-3 and TRBJ2-3; TRBD2 matches at 11 bases. The germline V gene encodes CDR1 SGHTA and CDR2 FQGTGA. The CDR3 loop spans 16 amino acids. V lost 4 bases, J lost 4 bases, and 7 bases stayed unmatched.